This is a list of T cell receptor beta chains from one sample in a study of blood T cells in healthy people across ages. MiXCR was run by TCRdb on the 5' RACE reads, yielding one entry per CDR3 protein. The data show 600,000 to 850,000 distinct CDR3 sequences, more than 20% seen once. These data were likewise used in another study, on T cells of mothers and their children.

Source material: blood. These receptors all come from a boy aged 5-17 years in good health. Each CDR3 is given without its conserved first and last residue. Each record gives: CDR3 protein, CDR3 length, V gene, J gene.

CDR3aa: ASSYSMAGSADTQY; len: 14; v_gene: TRBV6-5; j_gene: TRBJ2-3
CDR3aa: ASSKSGTSSYNEQF; len: 14; v_gene: TRBV7-3; j_gene: TRBJ2-1
CDR3aa: ASSFSPGTGVFEQY; len: 14; v_gene: TRBV9; j_gene: -
CDR3aa: SASLGSAETQY; len: 11; v_gene: TRBV20-1; j_gene: TRBJ2-5
CDR3aa: ASSALQGAAEKLF; len: 13; v_gene: TRBV7-9; j_gene: TRBJ1-4
CDR3aa: ASRQRQGRETQY; len: 12; v_gene: TRBV12-3/TRBV12-4; j_gene: TRBJ2-5
CDR3aa: ASSFGRRVEQY; len: 11; v_gene: TRBV13; j_gene: TRBJ2-7
CDR3aa: ASSKTGWETNEKLF; len: 14; v_gene: TRBV5-1; j_gene: TRBJ1-4
CDR3aa: ASSAPGPTGTYEQY; len: 14; v_gene: TRBV25-1; j_gene: TRBJ2-7
CDR3aa: ASSPTGNRAKNIQY; len: 14; v_gene: TRBV28; j_gene: TRBJ2-4
CDR3aa: ASSLNPRGQGTQY; len: 13; v_gene: TRBV7-3; j_gene: TRBJ2-5
CDR3aa: ASTEEGTDTQY; len: 11; v_gene: TRBV5-1; j_gene: TRBJ2-3
CDR3aa: ASSQAGGTGIQETQY; len: 15; v_gene: TRBV4-3; j_gene: TRBJ2-5
CDR3aa: ASSPYTVTDTQY; len: 12; v_gene: TRBV7-6; j_gene: TRBJ2-3
CDR3aa: ASSPHRGATEAF; len: 12; v_gene: TRBV11-1; j_gene: TRBJ1-1
CDR3aa: SADGQGEGDTQY; len: 12; v_gene: TRBV20-1; j_gene: TRBJ2-3
CDR3aa: SVAGNYYGYT; len: 10; v_gene: TRBV29-1; j_gene: TRBJ1-2
CDR3aa: ASSYFPRLARSTDTQY; len: 16; v_gene: TRBV6-2/TRBV6-3; j_gene: TRBJ2-3
CDR3aa: SVWSFSSTDTQY; len: 12; v_gene: TRBV20-1; j_gene: TRBJ2-3
CDR3aa: ASSLGVSTYEQY; len: 12; v_gene: TRBV12-3/TRBV12-4; j_gene: TRBJ2-7
CDR3aa: ASSPLAENTEAF; len: 12; v_gene: TRBV5-1; j_gene: TRBJ1-1
CDR3aa: ASSQDASFFTYNEQF; len: 15; v_gene: TRBV4-3; j_gene: TRBJ2-1
CDR3aa: ASSALGVDQPQH; len: 12; v_gene: TRBV9; j_gene: TRBJ1-5
CDR3aa: ASGPGIHGYT; len: 10; v_gene: TRBV28; j_gene: TRBJ1-2
CDR3aa: ASSLGQGDNEQY; len: 12; v_gene: TRBV5-1; j_gene: TRBJ2-7
CDR3aa: ASSPGTSEQY; len: 10; v_gene: TRBV7-9; j_gene: TRBJ2-7
CDR3aa: ASSLTRIRTSGNTDTQY; len: 17; v_gene: TRBV7-3; j_gene: TRBJ2-3
CDR3aa: ASGTLSYEQY; len: 10; v_gene: TRBV12-5; j_gene: -
CDR3aa: SSGTGAEAF; len: 9; v_gene: TRBV29-1; j_gene: TRBJ1-1
CDR3aa: ASTTPEANTDTQY; len: 13; v_gene: TRBV12-3/TRBV12-4; j_gene: TRBJ2-3
CDR3aa: ASSSRLGDTQY; len: 11; v_gene: TRBV7-9; j_gene: TRBJ2-3
CDR3aa: ASSSALRAGDGETQY; len: 15; v_gene: TRBV28; j_gene: TRBJ2-5
CDR3aa: ASGWGLAGSDTQY; len: 13; v_gene: TRBV12-5; j_gene: TRBJ2-3
CDR3aa: ASSPRLVSETQY; len: 12; v_gene: TRBV7-8; j_gene: TRBJ2-5
CDR3aa: ATSDFPGTGDGNGELF; len: 16; v_gene: TRBV24-1; j_gene: TRBJ2-2
CDR3aa: ASSVWRGDGYT; len: 11; v_gene: TRBV7-2; j_gene: TRBJ1-2
CDR3aa: ASSVLLASYNEQF; len: 13; v_gene: TRBV9; j_gene: -
CDR3aa: ASSVVSAGVLTDTQY; len: 15; v_gene: TRBV9; j_gene: TRBJ2-3
CDR3aa: ASSQESTGESYEQY; len: 14; v_gene: TRBV4-3; j_gene: TRBJ2-7
CDR3aa: SVPGQGAEAF; len: 10; v_gene: TRBV29-1; j_gene: TRBJ1-1
CDR3aa: SATHPDRANEQY; len: 12; v_gene: TRBV20-1; j_gene: -
CDR3aa: ASTAAGLAEGSETQY; len: 15; v_gene: TRBV12-3/TRBV12-4; j_gene: TRBJ2-5
CDR3aa: ASSQTDREPEAF; len: 12; v_gene: TRBV4-1; j_gene: TRBJ1-1
CDR3aa: SSRGAEETQY; len: 10; v_gene: TRBV20-1; j_gene: TRBJ2-5
CDR3aa: ASSKQGILSYEQY; len: 13; v_gene: TRBV28; j_gene: TRBJ2-7
CDR3aa: ATSRDFSGGSPLH; len: 13; v_gene: TRBV15; j_gene: TRBJ1-6
CDR3aa: SVLTRGGGWETQY; len: 13; v_gene: TRBV29-1; j_gene: TRBJ2-5
CDR3aa: ASSYSDFDEKLF; len: 12; v_gene: TRBV7-9; j_gene: TRBJ1-4